These T cell receptor beta chains were read from a single sample in a study of cytomegalovirus exposure and HLA in healthy donors. Measured with immunoSEQ multiplex PCR; TCRdb has only the in-frame clones, and not every one. The sample holds 170,000 or so clones, about 80% seen once. The sequenced sample was PBMCs. Source of these receptors: a woman aged 30 to 39 in good health and CMV-seropositive. The CDR3 runs from the conserved cysteine through the conserved F or W. A D gene is named only where the DNA matches it firmly. For some rows the clone size is stated as once, few or many, or as a class when expanded; others skip it.

>TRBD2|18|TRBJ2-1|TRBV9|-
CASSVEGASGSLYNEQFF
TGTGCCAGCAGCGTAGAAGGGGCTAGCGGGAGCCTCTACAATGAGCAGTTCTTC
>TRBD2|15|TRBJ2-1|TRBV7-6|-
CASSLVAGGGNEQFF
TGTGCCAGCAGCTTAGTTGCGGGAGGCGGTAATGAGCAGTTCTTC
>-|14|TRBJ1-1|TRBV30|-
CAVHPRRRGTEAFF
TGTGCCGTCCACCCCCGCCGGCGGGGAACTGAAGCTTTCTTT
>TRBD2|15|TRBJ2-2|TRBV6-6|-
CASSLLAVNTGELFF
TGTGCCAGCAGCCTACTAGCGGTGAACACCGGGGAGCTGTTTTTT
>-|15|TRBJ2-7|TRBV6-5|few
CASSYPGRFSYEQYF
TGTGCCAGCAGTTACCCAGGGAGGTTCTCCTACGAGCAGTACTTC
>-|11|TRBJ1-1|TRBV5-1|-
CARGQNTEAFF
TGCGCACGGGGACAGAACACTGAAGCTTTCTTT
>-|17|TRBJ1-5|TRBV15|-
CATSSDLGLIRWQPQHF
TGTGCCACCAGCAGTGATCTTGGACTGATAAGATGGCAGCCCCAGCATTTT
>TRBD1|15|TRBJ1-3|TRBV5-4|-
CASSIDRASGNTIYF
TGTGCCAGCAGCATTGACAGGGCCTCTGGAAACACCATATATTTT
>-|14|TRBJ1-1|TRBV30|-
CAWSPGVANTEAFF
TGTGCCTGGAGCCCCGGGGTGGCTAACACTGAAGCTTTCTTT
>TRBD2|15|TRBJ2-7|TRBV9|-
CASSVGLADSYEQYF
TGTGCCAGCAGCGTAGGACTAGCGGACTCCTACGAGCAGTACTTC
>TRBD2|14|TRBJ2-5|TRBV18|-
CASSPAREEETQYF
TGTGCCAGCTCACCTGCTCGGGAGGAGGAGACCCAGTACTTC
>-|14|TRBJ2-3|TRBV6-5|once
CASSYRGKADTQYF
TGTGCCAGCAGTTACAGAGGGAAGGCAGATACGCAGTATTTT
>TRBD2|17|TRBJ2-3|TRBV5-6|-
CASSFTSGATGTDTQYF
TGTGCCAGCAGCTTCACGAGCGGGGCAACAGGCACAGATACGCAGTATTTT
>TRBD2|16|TRBJ2-1|TRBV14|-
CASSAGTSESYNEQFF
TGTGCCAGCAGCGCCGGGACTAGCGAATCCTACAATGAGCAGTTCTTC
>TRBD2|18|TRBJ2-2|TRBV4-3|once
CASSQEPGSGLGTGELFF
TGCGCCAGCAGCCAAGAACCGGGATCCGGACTAGGGACCGGGGAGCTGTTTTTT
>-|17|TRBJ2-7|TRBV7-9|-
CASSLDYAGGIANEQYF
TGTGCCAGCAGCTTAGATTACGCCGGCGGGATAGCGAACGAGCAGTACTTC
>TRBD1|16|TRBJ2-5|TRBV11-3|-
CASSTGTGDTQETQYF
TGTGCCAGCAGCACCGGGACAGGAGATACACAAGAGACCCAGTACTTC
>TRBD1|16|TRBJ1-5|TRBV12-5|-
CASGLVLGQDHQPQHF
TGTGCTAGTGGTTTGGTACTGGGACAGGATCATCAGCCCCAGCATTTT
>-|14|TRBJ2-3|TRBV5-1|-
CASSLGGGTDTQYF
TGCGCCAGCAGCTTGGGGGGGGGCACAGATACGCAGTATTTT
>TRBD1|19|TRBJ1-1|TRBV2|-
CASADPISGTGNFNTEAFF
TGTGCCAGCGCTGACCCTATTTCCGGGACAGGGAATTTCAACACTGAAGCTTTCTTT
>TRBD1|13|TRBJ2-7|TRBV7-9|-
CASRGQAAYEQYF
TGTGCCAGCCGCGGACAGGCGGCCTACGAGCAGTACTTC
>TRBD2|15|TRBJ2-5|TRBV5-5|-
CASSLYGEGQETQYF
TGTGCCAGCAGCTTGTACGGGGAGGGCCAAGAGACCCAGTACTTC
>TRBD1|14|TRBJ1-2|TRBV7-3|-
CASSPGQGAGGYTF
TGTGCCAGCAGCCCTGGTCAGGGGGCGGGTGGCTACACCTTC
>TRBD1|15|TRBJ2-3|TRBV5-4|-
CASSRGQEVTDTQYF
TGTGCCAGCAGCCGGGGACAGGAAGTCACAGATACGCAGTATTTT
>TRBD2|16|TRBJ2-1|TRBV28|-
CASSLPGSGEYNEQFF
TGTGCCAGCAGCCTCCCAGGTAGCGGGGAATACAATGAGCAGTTCTTC
>TRBD2|15|TRBJ2-3|TRBV19|-
CASSPGRVYTDTQYF
TGTGCCAGTAGCCCCGGGAGGGTATACACAGATACGCAGTATTTT
>-|14|TRBJ1-1|TRBV6-5|-
CASRTPGENTEAFF
TGTGCCAGCAGGACTCCGGGGGAGAACACTGAAGCTTTCTTT
>TRBD1|15|TRBJ1-1|TRBV18|-
CASSKTGQSSTEAFF
TGTGCCAGCTCAAAAACGGGACAGTCGAGCACTGAAGCTTTCTTT
>-|15|TRBJ2-7|TRBV7-2|few
CASSFSPGGSYEQYF
TGTGCCAGCAGCTTTTCCCCCGGCGGATCCTACGAGCAGTACTTC
>TRBD1|17|TRBJ2-6|TRBV30|-
CAWSFGQGAGGANVLTF
TGTGCCTGGAGCTTCGGACAGGGGGCAGGAGGGGCCAACGTCCTGACTTTC
>-|12|TRBJ1-2|TRBV10-3|few
CAIGMAGYGYTF
TGTGCCATCGGGATGGCGGGGTATGGCTACACCTTC
>TRBD2|14|TRBJ2-7|TRBV30|-
CAWGTSGRSYEQYF
TGTGCCTGGGGGACTAGCGGGAGATCCTACGAGCAGTACTTC
>-|15|TRBJ1-5|TRBV28|-
CASSLWREGDQPQHF
TGTGCCAGCAGTTTATGGCGTGAGGGGGACCAGCCCCAGCATTTT
>TRBD1|15|TRBJ2-7|TRBV7-8|-
CASSLSGQGNYEQYF
TGTGCCAGCAGCCTTAGCGGACAGGGGAACTACGAGCAGTACTTC
>TRBD1|14|TRBJ1-4|TRBV11-2|-
CASSLDRGGEKLFF
TGTGCCAGCAGCTTGGACAGGGGTGGTGAAAAACTGTTTTTT
>TRBD1|13|TRBJ1-4|TRBV28|-
CASRQGGEEKLFF
TGTGCCAGCAGACAGGGGGGAGAAGAAAAACTGTTTTTT
>-|13|TRBJ1-4|TRBV6-1|-
CASSEYQGEKLFF
TGTGCCAGCAGTGAATATCAGGGCGAGAAACTGTTTTTT
>-|11|TRBJ2-7|TRBV20-1|few
CSAGTGYEQYF
TGCAGTGCTGGAACCGGGTACGAGCAGTACTTC
>-|14|TRBJ1-5|TRBV28|-
CASSFADSNQPQHF
TGTGCCAGCAGTTTTGCAGATAGCAATCAGCCCCAGCATTTT
>TRBD1|19|TRBJ1-3|TRBV11-2|-
CASSSVREDRGLGGNTIYF
TGTGCCAGCAGCTCCGTCCGTGAGGACAGGGGGCTTGGTGGAAACACCATATATTTT
>-|13|TRBJ2-5|TRBV4-2|-
CASSRSGDETQYF
TGTGCCAGCAGCCGCTCGGGAGATGAGACCCAGTACTTC
>-|15|TRBJ1-2|TRBV5-1|-
CASSTTLQGENGYTF
TGCGCCAGCAGCACTACCCTACAGGGAGAGAATGGCTACACCTTC
>-|16|TRBJ2-3|TRBV7-6|-
CASGGPYGGLTDTQYF
TGTGCCAGCGGGGGCCCTTATGGCGGACTCACAGATACGCAGTATTTT
>TRBD1|17|TRBJ1-6|TRBV5-4|-
CASSYTGQGLRNSPLHF
TGTGCCAGCAGCTATACGGGACAGGGTTTAAGGAATTCACCCCTCCACTTT
>TRBD1|15|TRBJ1-1|TRBV9|-
CASSPRQGFDTEAFF
TGTGCCAGCAGCCCCCGACAGGGATTTGACACTGAAGCTTTCTTT
>TRBD2|18|TRBJ2-2|TRBV29-1|-
CSVEILAGGPSNTGELFF
TGCAGCGTTGAAATCCTAGCGGGAGGGCCGTCGAACACCGGGGAGCTGTTTTTT
>-|17|TRBJ2-1|TRBV13|-
CASSLGQVPAAYNEQFF
TGTGCCAGCAGCTTAGGCCAGGTCCCCGCCGCCTACAATGAGCAGTTCTTC
>TRBD1|20|TRBJ2-4|TRBV7-8|-
CASSPRGTVDLALAKNIQYF
TGTGCCAGCAGCCCTCGTGGGACAGTGGACCTAGCTTTAGCCAAAAACATTCAGTACTTC
>-|12|TRBJ1-2|TRBV2|-
CASSDVGTGYTF
TGTGCCAGCAGTGATGTAGGAACGGGATACACCTTC
>-|15|TRBJ1-2|TRBV10-2|few
CASKEFGESGYGYTF
TGCGCCAGCAAGGAATTCGGGGAGTCCGGCTATGGCTACACCTTC
>-|14|TRBJ2-1|TRBV4-1|-
CASSHPISPNEQFF
TGCGCCAGCAGCCACCCTATAAGTCCCAATGAGCAGTTCTTC
>TRBD1|18|TRBJ2-3|TRBV12-5|-
CASGLPNRGYQSGDTQYF
TGTGCTAGTGGTTTGCCAAACAGGGGATACCAATCAGGGGATACGCAGTATTTT
>-|14|TRBJ1-5|TRBV27|once
CVSSLTYSNQPQHF
TGTGTCAGCAGTTTGACTTATAGCAATCAGCCCCAGCATTTT